Presented here are 13 T cell receptor beta chains from one specimen sequenced in a study of T cell responses to AZD1222 COVID-19 vaccine. The table came from immunoSEQ multiplex PCR; TCRdb's copy has only in-frame clones and leaves some out. Altogether about 120,000 clones are present, approximately 87% being singletons, with the ten largest covering 10%. This sample comprised peripheral blood, obtained on day 0 of AZD1222 vaccination. These receptors all come from an adult in good health.

The rearrangement uses TRBV4-1 and TRBJ2-7; no reliable D call. Germline lookup yields CDR1 MGHRA and CDR2 YSYEKL. CDR3 length: 13 amino acids. V was pared by 1 base and J by 3 bases, with 7 bases between. Here the CDR3 reads CASSQAVFYEQYF. In DNA form, the CDR3 reads TGCGCCAGCAGCCAAGCCGTGTTCTACGAGCAGTACTTC.

The chain employs TRBV12-3 or TRBV12-4 and TRBJ2-7; D might be TRBD2 (5 bases). Trimming pared 3 bases from V and 0 bases from J, leaving 6 bases between. The CDR3 contains 13 residues. Here the CDR3 reads CASSFRGSYEQYF. In nucleotides, the CDR3 is TGTGCCAGCAGTTTTCGGGGCTCCTACGAGCAGTACTTC.

This chain links TRBV7-2 with TRBJ1-1, with D possibly matching TRBD1 (5 bases). Germline V gene lookup returns CDR1 SGHTA and CDR2 FQGNSA. The CDR3 contains 15 residues. V was trimmed by 1 base and J by 5 bases, leaving 14 bases between them. The CDR3: CASSLVWGAETEAFF. The CDR3 DNA is TGTGCCAGCAGCTTAGTTTGGGGCGCAGAAACTGAAGCTTTCTTT.

This chain uses TRBV5-1 with TRBJ2-5; 9 bases align to TRBD1. With V trimmed by 0 bases and J by 5 bases, 2 bases remained unmatched. CDR1 is SGHRS and CDR2 is YFSETQ in the germline V gene. The CDR3 has 14 residues. This CDR3 is CASSLEGQGETQYF. The DNA for the CDR3 is TGCGCCAGCAGCTTGGAAGGACAGGGGGAGACCCAGTACTTC.

This chain connects TRBV28 to TRBJ1-2; 9 bases are shared with TRBD1. The V segment lost 4 bases and the J segment 5 bases; nucleotides outside the gene matches: 8. The CDR3 contains 15 residues. CDR1 MDHEN and CDR2 SYDVKM come from the germline V gene. The CDR3 protein is CASSSPGTGLYGYTF. DNA of the CDR3: TGTGCCAGCAGTTCCCCTGGGACAGGGCTTTATGGCTACACCTTC.

The genes are TRBV9 and TRBJ2-3; D perhaps matches TRBD1 (5 bases). This CDR3 is 16 amino acids long. In germline, CDR1 is SGDLS, CDR2 YYNGEE. V shed 4 bases and J shed 0 bases, with 15 bases lying between them. The DNA for the CDR3 is TGTGCCAGCAGCCTAAACAGGTTAACTAGCACAGATACGCAGTATTTT. Protein sequence: CASSLNRLTSTDTQYF.

The chain employs TRBV30 and TRBJ1-2; unclear D gene. V shed 5 bases and J shed 8 bases, with 12 bases lying between them. The CDR3 is 11 residues long. The germline V gene has CDR1 GTSNPN and CDR2 SVGIG (reference sequence). CDR3 sequence: CAWRGSGGYTF. The CDR3 DNA reads TGTGCCTGGCGGGGATCGGGGGGCTACACCTTC.

The CDR3 reads CASSHTDTQYF. The CDR3 DNA reads TGTGCCAGCAGCCATACAGATACGCAGTATTTT. This chain uses TRBV7-9 with TRBJ2-3; D is unclear. CDR3 size: 11 residues. Germline CDR1 SEHNR, CDR2 FQNEAQ (reference sequence). The ends were cut back, 5 bases at V and 3 bases at J, with 3 bases in the middle.

With regard to this clone: This sample also contains other DNA sequences that code for the same CDR3. This chain uses TRBV27 with TRBJ2-1, with 7 bases fitting TRBD2. There are 15 residues in the CDR3. Germline CDR1 is MNHEY and CDR2 is SMNVEV (reference sequence). Losses at the gene ends were 2 bases for V and 4 bases for J; bases not matched to a gene: 5. CDR3 in DNA: TGTGCCAGCAGTTTACGCGGGGGTGTGTACAATGAGCAGTTCTTC. It yields the protein CASSLRGGVYNEQFF.

This chain uses TRBV7-9 with TRBJ1-1; D might be TRBD1 (5 bases). This CDR3 has 15 residues. Germline values: CDR1 SEHNR, CDR2 FQNEAQ (reference sequence). The V end lost 1 base, the J end lost 5 bases, and 14 bases lay between the germline ends. CDR3 sequence: CASSLVRAGWTEAFF. DNA of the CDR3: TGTGCCAGCAGCTTAGTTCGGGCAGGGTGGACTGAAGCTTTCTTT.

The chain has TRBV5-6 and TRBJ2-3; TRBD2 aligns across 9 bases. J gave up 6 bases and V 1 base, and 6 bases lay outside the gene matches. Germline-derived CDR1 and CDR2 are SGHDT and YYEEEE. This CDR3 contains 15 residues. In nucleotides, the CDR3 is TGTGCCAGCAGCTTGTATGGCCTAGCGGGGGATACGCAGTATTTT. This gives the protein CASSLYGLAGDTQYF.

V gene TRBV11-2 combines with J gene TRBJ2-7; no clear D gene. Germline-derived CDR1 and CDR2 are SGHAT and FQNNGV. V lost 0 bases to trimming and J lost 4 bases, with 10 bases between them. The CDR3 consists of 14 residues. The CDR3 DNA is TGTGCCAGCAGCTTAGAGGCTGATTCGTACGAGCAGTACTTC. Protein: CASSLEADSYEQYF.

This rearrangement joins TRBV7-2 to TRBJ1-1; no clear D gene. V lost 5 bases and J 4 bases, leaving 14 bases between the germline ends. The germline V gene has CDR1 SGHTA and CDR2 FQGNSA. This CDR3 contains 14 residues. The DNA for the CDR3 is TGTGCCAGCAGCCCCTCCCTAGGGCGCACTGAAGCTTTCTTT. Protein product: CASSPSLGRTEAFF.